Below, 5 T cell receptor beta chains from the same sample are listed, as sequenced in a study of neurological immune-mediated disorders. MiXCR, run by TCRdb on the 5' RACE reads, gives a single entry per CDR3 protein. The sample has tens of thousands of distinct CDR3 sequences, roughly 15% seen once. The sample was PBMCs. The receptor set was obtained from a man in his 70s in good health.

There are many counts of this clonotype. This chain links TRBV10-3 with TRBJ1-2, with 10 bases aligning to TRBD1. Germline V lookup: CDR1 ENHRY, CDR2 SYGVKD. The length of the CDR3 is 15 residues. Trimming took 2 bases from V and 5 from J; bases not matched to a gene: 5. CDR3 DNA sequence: TGTGCCATCAGTGAGACGGGACAGGGGCCTTATGGCTACACCTTC. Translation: CAISETGQGPYGYTF.

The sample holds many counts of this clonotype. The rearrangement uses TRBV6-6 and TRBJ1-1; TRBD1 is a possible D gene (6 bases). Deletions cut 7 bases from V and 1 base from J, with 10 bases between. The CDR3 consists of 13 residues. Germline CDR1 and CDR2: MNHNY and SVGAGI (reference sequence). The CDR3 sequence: CASIRDKNTEAFF. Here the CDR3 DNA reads TGTGCCAGCATCAGGGACAAGAACACTGAAGCTTTCTTT.

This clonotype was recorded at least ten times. CDR3 coding DNA: TGCAGTGCTAGAGAGCCAGCCTACGAGCAGTACTTC. Protein product: CSAREPAYEQYF. The chain couples TRBV20-1 to TRBJ2-7; D remains ambiguous. The length of the CDR3 is 12 residues. Deletions cut 0 bases from V and 2 bases from J, with 5 bases between. CDR1 DFQATT and CDR2 SNEGSKA come from the germline V gene (reference sequence).

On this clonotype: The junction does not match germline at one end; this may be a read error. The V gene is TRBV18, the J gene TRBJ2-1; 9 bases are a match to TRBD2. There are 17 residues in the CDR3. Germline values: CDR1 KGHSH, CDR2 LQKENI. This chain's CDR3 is CAISAGGLAGLYNEQFF. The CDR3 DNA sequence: TGTGCCATCTCAGCAGGCGGGCTAGCGGGGCTATACAATGAGCAGTTCTTC.

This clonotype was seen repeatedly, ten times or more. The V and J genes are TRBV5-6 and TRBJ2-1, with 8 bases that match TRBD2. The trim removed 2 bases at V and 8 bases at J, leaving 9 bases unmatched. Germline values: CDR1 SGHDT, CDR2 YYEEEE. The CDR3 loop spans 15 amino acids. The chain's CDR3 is CASSFGGASSHEQFF. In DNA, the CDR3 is TGTGCCAGCAGCTTCGGGGGGGCCAGTTCCCATGAGCAGTTCTTC.